These T cell receptor beta chains were read from a single sample in a study of T cells in localized non-small cell lung cancer. Measured with immunoSEQ multiplex PCR; TCRdb has only the in-frame clones, and not every one. The data show approximately 17,000 clones, about four fifths seen once. Here the sequenced sample was peripheral blood, taken before any cancer treatment. The receptors originated from a male donor aged 60 or over with stage I lung adenocarcinoma. Each CDR3 is given with its conserved first and last residue. Each record gives: V gene, J gene, CDR3 protein.

V: TRBV19
J: TRBJ1-1
CDR3: CASSPNGGATEAFF

V: TRBV5-1
J: TRBJ2-2
CDR3: CASSLRQGNTGELFF

V: TRBV5-1
J: TRBJ2-5
CDR3: CASSSYRTGKETQYF

V: TRBV14
J: TRBJ2-3
CDR3: CASSPAGYSTDTQYF

V: TRBV6-5
J: TRBJ1-1
CDR3: CASSYVAAKGTEAFF

V: TRBV15
J: TRBJ1-1
CDR3: CATSSHSQSTGEAFF

V: TRBV5-8
J: TRBJ2-7
CDR3: CASIPKVTPYEQYF

V: TRBV5-1
J: TRBJ1-1
CDR3: CASSFGWNTEAFF

V: TRBV5-6
J: TRBJ1-5
CDR3: CASSPGPDQPQHF

V: TRBV19
J: TRBJ2-3
CDR3: CASSIGTSGGGRYTDTQYF

V: TRBV19
J: TRBJ1-5
CDR3: CASSLQADSNQPQHF